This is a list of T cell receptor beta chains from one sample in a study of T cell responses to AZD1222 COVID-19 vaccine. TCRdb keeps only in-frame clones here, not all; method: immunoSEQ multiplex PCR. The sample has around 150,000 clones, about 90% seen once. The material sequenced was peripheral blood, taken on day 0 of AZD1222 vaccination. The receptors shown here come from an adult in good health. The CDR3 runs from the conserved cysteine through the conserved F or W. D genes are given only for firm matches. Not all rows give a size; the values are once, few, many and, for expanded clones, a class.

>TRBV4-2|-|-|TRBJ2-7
TGTGCCAGCAGCCAAGATCACGGACAAACCTACGAGCAGTACTTC
CASSQDHGQTYEQYF
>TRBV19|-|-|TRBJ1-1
TGTGCCAGTAGTGCCGAGGCGGTAGGGTGGACTGAAGCTTTCTTT
CASSAEAVGWTEAFF
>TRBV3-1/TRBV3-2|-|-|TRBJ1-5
TGTGCCAGCAGCCAAGAGTGGAATCAGCCCCAGCATTTT
CASSQEWNQPQHF
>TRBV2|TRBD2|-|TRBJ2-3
TGTGCCAGCAGTATCCCCTTTAGCGGGAGGGGTGTGACAGATACGCAGTATTTT
CASSIPFSGRGVTDTQYF
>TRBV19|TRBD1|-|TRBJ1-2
TGTGCCAGTAGTATAGCGGGACAGAAGGTGCGTGGCTACACCTTC
CASSIAGQKVRGYTF
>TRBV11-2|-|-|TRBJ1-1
TGTGCCAGCAGCCTGAGGGGGGTGGCAAGCACTGAAGCTTTCTTT
CASSLRGVASTEAFF
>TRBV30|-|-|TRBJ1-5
TGTGCCTGGAGCCGAGAGGGGGGGATCAATCAGCCCCAGCATTTT
CAWSREGGINQPQHF
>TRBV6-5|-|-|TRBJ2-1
TGTGCCAGCAACGGCCCCGGCCGGATTGACGCTGAGCAGTTCTTC
CASNGPGRIDAEQFF
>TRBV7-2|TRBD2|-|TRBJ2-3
TGTGCCAGCAGCTTTCGGGGCGGGAGGGCCCCCCCAGATACGCAGTATTTT
CASSFRGGRAPPDTQYF
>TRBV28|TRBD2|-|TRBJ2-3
TGTGCCAGCAGTTTATATGGTGCGGGAGGGTCTGGAGCAGATACGCAGTATTTT
CASSLYGAGGSGADTQYF
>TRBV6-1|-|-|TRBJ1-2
TGTGCCAGCAGTGAATCCGGTAACTATGGCTACACCTTC
CASSESGNYGYTF
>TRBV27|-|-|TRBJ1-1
TGTGCCAGCAGTTCCTTCTTAGGGGGGAAGAGGACTGAAGCTTTCTTT
CASSSFLGGKRTEAFF
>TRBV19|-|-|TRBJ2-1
TGTGCCAGTAGTATAAAGGGCAGGGGTACGGTCAATGAGCAGTTCTTC
CASSIKGRGTVNEQFF
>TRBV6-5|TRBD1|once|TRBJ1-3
TGTGCCAGCAGTTACTCTTGGACAGGGGGAAACACCATATATTTT
CASSYSWTGGNTIYF
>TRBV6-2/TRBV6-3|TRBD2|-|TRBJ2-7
TGTGCCAGCAGTCATTTACTAGCGGGAGTTTACGAGCAGTACTTC
CASSHLLAGVYEQYF
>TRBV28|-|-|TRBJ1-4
TGTGCCAGCAGTTGGTCTGAAAAACTGTTTTTT
CASSWSEKLFF
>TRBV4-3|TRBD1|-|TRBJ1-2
TGCGCCAGCAGCCAATACGAGGGGGCGAGTGGCTACACCTTC
CASSQYEGASGYTF
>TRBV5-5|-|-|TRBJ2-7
TGTGCCAGCAGCTATAGGGCAGGCTCTGACGAGCAGTACTTC
CASSYRAGSDEQYF
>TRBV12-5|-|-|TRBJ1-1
TGTGCTAGTGGTTTGCGCCCGCAGAACACTGAAGCTTTCTTT
CASGLRPQNTEAFF
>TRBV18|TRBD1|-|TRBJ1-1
TGTGCCAGCTCACCGGGACAGGGGGCATCGACGAACACTGAAGCTTTCTTT
CASSPGQGASTNTEAFF
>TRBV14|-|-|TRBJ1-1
TGTGCCAGCAGCCCCGTAACCGGCACAGGGTCCACTGAAGCTTTCTTT
CASSPVTGTGSTEAFF
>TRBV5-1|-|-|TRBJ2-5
TGCGCCAGCAGCTTGAAGCTAGCCGGCCAAGAGACCCAGTACTTC
CASSLKLAGQETQYF
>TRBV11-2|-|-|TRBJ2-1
TGTGCCAGCACCAAAGGGGTGACAACCTACAATGAGCAGTTCTTC
CASTKGVTTYNEQFF
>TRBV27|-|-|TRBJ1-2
TGTGCCAGCAGTTTCATTAGGGGCGGCGGGGTATCCTTCTATGGCTACACCTTC
CASSFIRGGGVSFYGYTF
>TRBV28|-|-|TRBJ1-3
TGTGCCAGCATCCCTTATCAGGGAACCATCTCTGGAAACACCATATATTTT
CASIPYQGTISGNTIYF
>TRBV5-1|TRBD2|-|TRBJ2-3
TGCGCCAGCAGCCCAATAGCGGGATTGCCAGATACGCAGTATTTT
CASSPIAGLPDTQYF
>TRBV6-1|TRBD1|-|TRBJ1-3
TGTGCCAGCAGTGTCGGGACAGGGATCTCGGGAAACACCATATATTTT
CASSVGTGISGNTIYF
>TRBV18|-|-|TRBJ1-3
TGTGCCAGCTCACAAATGTCGGCCAGTCCTGGAAACACCATATATTTT
CASSQMSASPGNTIYF
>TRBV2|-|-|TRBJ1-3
TGTGCCAGCAGTGAAGATGCCAGAAGAAACACCATATATTTT
CASSEDARRNTIYF